These T cell receptor beta chains were read from a single sample in a study of glioma-infiltrating T cells after dendritic cell vaccination. Profiled with immunoSEQ multiplex PCR; TCRdb holds only in-frame clones, not every one. The sample has 90,000 to 100,000 clones, roughly three quarters seen once. This sample comprised blood, obtained before dendritic cell vaccination. The receptor set was obtained from a human donor with glioblastoma. CDR3s include the opening cysteine and the closing phenylalanine or tryptophan. The order of the fields is clone size, V gene, D gene, J gene, CDR3 DNA, CDR3 protein. A D gene is named only where the DNA matches it firmly. Size is omitted from some rows. Given values are once, few, many or a class for expanded clones.

>once|TRBV7-2|NA|TRBJ1-1
TGTGCCAGCAGCTCCTATCCAGGGACTGAAGCTTTCTTT
CASSSYPGTEAFF
>NA|TRBV5-1|NA|TRBJ1-2
TGCGCCAGCAGCTTGGCTGGAGCTAACTATGGCTACACCTTC
CASSLAGANYGYTF
>NA|TRBV2|NA|TRBJ2-3
TGTGCCAGCAGTGAACTGACAACAGATACGCAGTATTTT
CASSELTTDTQYF
>NA|TRBV5-1|NA|TRBJ1-1
TGCGCCAGCAGCTTGTTGCCGGGACAGAACACTGAAGCTTTCTTT
CASSLLPGQNTEAFF
>NA|TRBV27|TRBD2|TRBJ2-7
TGTGCCAGCAAATCTAGCGGGAGATACGAGCAGTACTTC
CASKSSGRYEQYF
>NA|TRBV9|NA|TRBJ2-1
TGTGCCAGCAGCGTAGCCGGGGGAGGGCAGTTCTTC
CASSVAGGGQFF
>NA|TRBV27|NA|TRBJ1-5
TGTGCCAGCAGTTTGGGAGGGGCTGGAGGCAATCAGCCCCAGCATTTT
CASSLGGAGGNQPQHF
>NA|TRBV29-1|TRBD1|TRBJ1-1
TGCAGCGTTGAACCAAAAGGGGGCTACACTGAAGCTTTCTTT
CSVEPKGGYTEAFF
>once|TRBV5-4|TRBD1|TRBJ2-1
TGTGCCAGCAGCGACAGGACAGGGAGCAATGAGCAGTTCTTC
CASSDRTGSNEQFF
>few|TRBV19|TRBD1|TRBJ1-2
TGTGCCAGTAGTATAAGGACAGGTTGGAGCTACACCTTC
CASSIRTGWSYTF
>NA|TRBV6-1|TRBD1|TRBJ2-1
TGTGCCAGCGGGACAGGGATTCACAATGAGCAGTTCTTC
CASGTGIHNEQFF
>NA|TRBV19|NA|TRBJ1-2
TGTGCCAGTAGTATGAACAGTAACTATGGCTACACCTTC
CASSMNSNYGYTF
>NA|TRBV5-1|TRBD2|TRBJ2-1
TGCGCCAGCAGTTTTGGACTAGCGGTCCACAATGAGCAGTTCTTC
CASSFGLAVHNEQFF
>NA|TRBV5-1|TRBD2|TRBJ2-7
TGCGCCAGCACGGCGTTTCCGGGACTAGCGGACGGGGAAACCTACGAGCAGTACTTC
CASTAFPGLADGETYEQYF
>NA|TRBV5-4|NA|TRBJ2-7
TGTGCCAGCAGCCCCGGGAATTCCTACGAGCAGTACTTC
CASSPGNSYEQYF
>NA|TRBV27|NA|TRBJ2-7
TGTGCCAGCAGCAGGGGAGCAACCTACGAGCAGTACTTC
CASSRGATYEQYF